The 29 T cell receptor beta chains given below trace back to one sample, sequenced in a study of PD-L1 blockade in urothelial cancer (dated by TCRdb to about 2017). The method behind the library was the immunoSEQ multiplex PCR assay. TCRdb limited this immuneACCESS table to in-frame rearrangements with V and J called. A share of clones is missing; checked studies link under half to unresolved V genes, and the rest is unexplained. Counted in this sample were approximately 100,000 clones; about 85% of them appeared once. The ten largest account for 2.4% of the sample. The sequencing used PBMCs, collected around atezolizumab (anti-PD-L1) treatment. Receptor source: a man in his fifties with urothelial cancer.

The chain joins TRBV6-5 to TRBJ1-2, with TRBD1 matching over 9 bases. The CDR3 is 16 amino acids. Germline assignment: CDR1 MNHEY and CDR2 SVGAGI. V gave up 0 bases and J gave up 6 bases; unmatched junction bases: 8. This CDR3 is CASSYSKKGQGHGYTF. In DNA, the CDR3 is TGTGCCAGCAGTTACTCAAAAAAGGGACAGGGCCATGGCTACACCTTC.

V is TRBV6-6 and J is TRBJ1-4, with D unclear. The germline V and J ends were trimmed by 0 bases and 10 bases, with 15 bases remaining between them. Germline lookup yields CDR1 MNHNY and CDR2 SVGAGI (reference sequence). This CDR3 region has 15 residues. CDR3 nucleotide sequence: TGTGCCAGCAGTTACTCGACGGGAGAGGGAAGAAAACTGTTTTTT. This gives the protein CASSYSTGEGRKLFF.

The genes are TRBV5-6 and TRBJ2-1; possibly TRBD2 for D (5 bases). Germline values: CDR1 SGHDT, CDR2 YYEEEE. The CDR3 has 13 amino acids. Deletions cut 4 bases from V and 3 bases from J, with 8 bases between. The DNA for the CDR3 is TGTGCCAGCAGCGGGAGTCTCTACAATGAGCAGTTCTTC. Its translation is CASSGSLYNEQFF. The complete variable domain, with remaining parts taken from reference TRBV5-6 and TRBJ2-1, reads DAGVTQSPTHLIKTRGQQVTLRCSPKSGHDTVSWYQQALGQGPQFIFQYYEEEERQRGNFPDRFSGHQFPNYSSELNVNALLLGDSALYLCASSGSLYNEQFFGPGTRLTVL.

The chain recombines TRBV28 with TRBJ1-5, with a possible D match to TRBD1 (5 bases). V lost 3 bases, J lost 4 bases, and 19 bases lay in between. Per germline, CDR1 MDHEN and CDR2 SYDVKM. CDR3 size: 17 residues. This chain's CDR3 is CASSFAGNGLINQPQHF. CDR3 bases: TGTGCCAGCAGTTTCGCAGGGAACGGATTAATAAATCAGCCCCAGCATTTT.

CDR3: CASSGTSGLYNEQFF. The CDR3 DNA follows: TGTGCCAGCAGCGGAACTAGCGGGTTGTACAATGAGCAGTTCTTC. The rearrangement uses TRBV5-6 and TRBJ2-1; 9 bases are shared with TRBD2. CDR1 SGHDT and CDR2 YYEEEE come from the germline V gene. The trim removed 4 bases at V and 4 bases at J, leaving 6 bases unmatched. There are 15 residues in the CDR3. The full variable domain, its missing parts supplied by reference TRBV5-6 and TRBJ2-1, is DAGVTQSPTHLIKTRGQQVTLRCSPKSGHDTVSWYQQALGQGPQFIFQYYEEEERQRGNFPDRFSGHQFPNYSSELNVNALLLGDSALYLCASSGTSGLYNEQFFGPGTRLTVL.

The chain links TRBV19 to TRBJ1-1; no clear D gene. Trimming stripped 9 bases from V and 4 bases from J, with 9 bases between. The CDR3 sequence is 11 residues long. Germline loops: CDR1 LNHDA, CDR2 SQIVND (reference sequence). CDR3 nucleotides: TGTGCCAGCAAGCGAGGCACTGAAGCTTTCTTT. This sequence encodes CASKRGTEAFF.

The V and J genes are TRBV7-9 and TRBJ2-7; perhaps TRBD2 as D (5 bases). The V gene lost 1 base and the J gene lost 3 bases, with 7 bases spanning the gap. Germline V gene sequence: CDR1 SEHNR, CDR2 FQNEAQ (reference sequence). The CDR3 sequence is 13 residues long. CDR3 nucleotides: TGTGCCAGCAGCTTAGGCGGGCGCTACGAGCAGTACTTC. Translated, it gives CASSLGGRYEQYF.

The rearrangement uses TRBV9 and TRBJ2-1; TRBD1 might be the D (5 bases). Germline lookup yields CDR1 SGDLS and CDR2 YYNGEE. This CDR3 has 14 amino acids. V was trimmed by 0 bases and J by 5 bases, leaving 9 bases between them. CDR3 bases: TGTGCCAGCAGCGTAGGCGACAGAAACAATGAGCAGTTCTTC. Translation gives CASSVGDRNNEQFF.

The CDR3 sequence: CASSPGGAAGTDTQYF. The CDR3 bases are TGTGCCAGTAGTCCGGGGGGGGCGGCCGGCACAGATACGCAGTATTTT. The rearrangement uses TRBV19 and TRBJ2-3; 8 nucleotides match TRBD2. Trimming at V came to 5 bases and at J to 1 base, leaving 8 bases not matched to a gene. Germline values: CDR1 LNHDA, CDR2 SQIVND (reference sequence). The CDR3 loop spans 16 amino acids.

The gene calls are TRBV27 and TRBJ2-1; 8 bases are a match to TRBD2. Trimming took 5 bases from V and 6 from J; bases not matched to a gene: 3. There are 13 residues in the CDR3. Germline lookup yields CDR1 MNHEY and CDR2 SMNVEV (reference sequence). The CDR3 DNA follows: TGTGCCAGCAGTGGGGGACTAGGCAATGAGCAGTTCTTC. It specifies CASSGGLGNEQFF.

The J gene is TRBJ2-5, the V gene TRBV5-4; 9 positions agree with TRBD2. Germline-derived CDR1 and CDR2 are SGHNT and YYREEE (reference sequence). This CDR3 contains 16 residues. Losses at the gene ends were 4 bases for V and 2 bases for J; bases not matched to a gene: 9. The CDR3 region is CASSHGSGRSQETQYF. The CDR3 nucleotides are TGTGCCAGCAGCCACGGTAGCGGGAGATCTCAAGAGACCCAGTACTTC.

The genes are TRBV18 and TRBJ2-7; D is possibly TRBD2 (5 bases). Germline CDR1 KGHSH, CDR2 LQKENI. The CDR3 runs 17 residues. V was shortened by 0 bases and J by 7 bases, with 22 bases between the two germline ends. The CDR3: CASSPPRGPNAKLEQYF. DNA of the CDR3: TGTGCCAGCTCACCACCACGAGGGCCTAATGCGAAACTGGAGCAGTACTTC.

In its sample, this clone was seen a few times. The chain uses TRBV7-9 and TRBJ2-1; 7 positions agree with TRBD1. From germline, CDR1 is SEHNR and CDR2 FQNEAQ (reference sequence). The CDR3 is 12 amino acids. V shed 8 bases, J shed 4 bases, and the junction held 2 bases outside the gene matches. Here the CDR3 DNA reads TGTGCCAGCGGGACAGAATACAATGAGCAGTTCTTC. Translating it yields CASGTEYNEQFF.

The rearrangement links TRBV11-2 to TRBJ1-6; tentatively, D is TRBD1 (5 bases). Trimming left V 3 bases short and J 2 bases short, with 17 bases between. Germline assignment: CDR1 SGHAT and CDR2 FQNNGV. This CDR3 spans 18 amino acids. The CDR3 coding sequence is TGTGCCAGCAGCTTTGGGGGGAGGAAGGGCACCTATAATTCACCCCTCCACTTT. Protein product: CASSFGGRKGTYNSPLHF.

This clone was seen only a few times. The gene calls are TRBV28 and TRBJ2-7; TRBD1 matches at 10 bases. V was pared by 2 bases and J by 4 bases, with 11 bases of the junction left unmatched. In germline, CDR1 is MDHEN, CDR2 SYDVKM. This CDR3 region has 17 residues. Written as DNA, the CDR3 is TGTGCCAGCAGTTTACCGGGACAGGGGCCCCTTTCGTACGAGCAGTACTTC. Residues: CASSLPGQGPLSYEQYF.

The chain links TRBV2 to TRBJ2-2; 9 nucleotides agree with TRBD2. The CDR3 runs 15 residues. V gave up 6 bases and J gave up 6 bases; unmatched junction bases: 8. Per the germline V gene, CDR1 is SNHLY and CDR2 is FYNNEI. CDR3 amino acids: CASRFEASGAGELFF. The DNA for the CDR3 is TGTGCCAGCAGGTTTGAGGCTAGCGGGGCCGGGGAGCTGTTTTTT.

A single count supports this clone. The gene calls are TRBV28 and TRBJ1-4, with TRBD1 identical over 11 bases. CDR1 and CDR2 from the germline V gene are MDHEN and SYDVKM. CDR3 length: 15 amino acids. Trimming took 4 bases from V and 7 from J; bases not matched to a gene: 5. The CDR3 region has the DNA TGTGCCAGCAGTTCTGCCGGGACAGGGGGTGAAAAACTGTTTTTT. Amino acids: CASSSAGTGGEKLFF.

CDR3 sequence reads: CASSTGGKPDTQYF. In nucleotides, the CDR3 is TGCGCCAGCAGCACCGGAGGTAAACCAGATACGCAGTATTTT. V usage is TRBV5-1 and J usage is TRBJ2-3; D possibly corresponds to TRBD2 (5 bases). The germline V gene has CDR1 SGHRS and CDR2 YFSETQ. This CDR3 has 14 amino acids. Trimming removed 4 bases at V and 4 bases at J, with 13 bases between.

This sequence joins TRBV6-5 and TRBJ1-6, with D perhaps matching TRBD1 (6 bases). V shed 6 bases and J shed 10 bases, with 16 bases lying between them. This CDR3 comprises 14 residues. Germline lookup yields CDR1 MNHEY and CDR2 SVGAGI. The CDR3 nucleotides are TGTGCCAGCAGCCAACAGGGAAGAGGATCACCCCTCCACTTT. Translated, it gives CASSQQGRGSPLHF.

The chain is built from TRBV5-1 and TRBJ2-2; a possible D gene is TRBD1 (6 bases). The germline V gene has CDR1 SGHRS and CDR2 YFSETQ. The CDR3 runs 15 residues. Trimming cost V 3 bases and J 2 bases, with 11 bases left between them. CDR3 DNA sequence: TGCGCCAGCAGCTCACAGGGCAAAAACACCGGGGAGCTGTTTTTT. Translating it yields CASSSQGKNTGELFF.

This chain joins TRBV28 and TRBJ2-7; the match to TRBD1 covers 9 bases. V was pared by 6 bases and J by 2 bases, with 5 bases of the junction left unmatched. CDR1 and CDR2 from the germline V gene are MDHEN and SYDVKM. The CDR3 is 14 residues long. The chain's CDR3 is CASRPGQGTYEQYF. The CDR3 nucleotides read TGTGCCAGCAGACCGGGACAGGGAACCTACGAGCAGTACTTC. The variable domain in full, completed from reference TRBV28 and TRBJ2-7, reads DVKVTQSSRYLVKRTGEKVFLECVQDMDHENMFWYRQDPGLGLRLIYFSYDVKMKEKGDIPEGYSVSREKKERFSLILESASTNQTSMYLCASRPGQGTYEQYFGPGTRLTVT.

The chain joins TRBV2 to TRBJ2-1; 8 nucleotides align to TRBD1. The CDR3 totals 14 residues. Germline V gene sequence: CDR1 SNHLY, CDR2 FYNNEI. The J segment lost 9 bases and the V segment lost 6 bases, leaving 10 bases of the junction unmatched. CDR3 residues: CASSAVDRGGEQFF. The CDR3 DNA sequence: TGTGCCAGCAGCGCCGTCGACAGGGGAGGTGAGCAGTTCTTC.

CDR3 in amino acids: CASSFQGAYGYTF. The CDR3 DNA follows: TGTGCCAGCAGCTTTCAGGGGGCGTATGGCTACACCTTC. The chain carries TRBV7-3 and TRBJ1-2; 8 positions agree with TRBD1. The CDR3 runs to 13 residues. Germline trimming cut 3 bases from V and 5 bases from J; bases unmatched to any gene: 2. Germline assignment: CDR1 SGHTA and CDR2 FQGTGA. The whole variable domain, remainder taken from reference TRBV7-3 and TRBJ1-2, is GAGVSQTPSNKVTEKGKYVELRCDPISGHTALYWYRQSLGQGPEFLIYFQGTGAADDSGLPNDRFFAVRPEGSVSTLKIQRTERGDSAVYLCASSFQGAYGYTFGSGTRLTVV.

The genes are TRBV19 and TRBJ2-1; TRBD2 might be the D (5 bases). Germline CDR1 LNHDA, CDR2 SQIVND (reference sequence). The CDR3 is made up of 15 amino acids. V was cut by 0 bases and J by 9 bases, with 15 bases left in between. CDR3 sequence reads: CASSIDHGKVGEQFF. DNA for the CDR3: TGTGCCAGTAGTATAGATCACGGGAAAGTGGGTGAGCAGTTCTTC.

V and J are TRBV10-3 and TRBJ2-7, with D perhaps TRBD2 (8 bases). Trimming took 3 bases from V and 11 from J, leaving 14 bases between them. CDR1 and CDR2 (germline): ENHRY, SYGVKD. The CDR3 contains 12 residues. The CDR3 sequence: CAISEAGDSKYF. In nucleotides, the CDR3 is TGTGCCATCAGTGAAGCGGGGGACAGTAAGTACTTC.

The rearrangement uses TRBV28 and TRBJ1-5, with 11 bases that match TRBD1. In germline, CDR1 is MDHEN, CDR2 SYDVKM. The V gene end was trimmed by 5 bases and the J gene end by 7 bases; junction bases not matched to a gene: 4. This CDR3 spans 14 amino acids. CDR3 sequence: CASSVGTGGQPQHF. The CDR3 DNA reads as TGTGCCAGCAGTGTGGGGACAGGGGGACAGCCCCAGCATTTT.

The DNA for the CDR3 is TGCGCCAGCAGTGAGCCGGCCGCGGGCCAAGAGACCCAGTACTTC. It translates to CASSEPAAGQETQYF. The J gene is TRBJ2-5, the V gene TRBV10-2; D is perhaps TRBD2 (5 bases). V lost 2 bases and J 1 base, leaving 11 bases between the germline ends. Germline CDR1 reads WSHSY; CDR2 reads SAAADI. The CDR3 is made up of 15 amino acids.

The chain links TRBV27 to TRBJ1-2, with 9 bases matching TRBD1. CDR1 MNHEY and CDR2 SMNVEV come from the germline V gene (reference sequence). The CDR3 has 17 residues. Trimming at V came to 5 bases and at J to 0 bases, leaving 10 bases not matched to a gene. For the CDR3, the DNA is TGTGCCAGCAGTCTACGACAGGGGGTTAGTCCTAACTATGGCTACACCTTC. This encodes CASSLRQGVSPNYGYTF.

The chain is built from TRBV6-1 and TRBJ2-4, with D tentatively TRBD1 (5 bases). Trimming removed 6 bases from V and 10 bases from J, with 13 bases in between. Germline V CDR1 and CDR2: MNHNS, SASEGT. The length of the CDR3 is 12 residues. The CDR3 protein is CASSVGAQIQYF. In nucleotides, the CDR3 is TGTGCCAGCAGCGTAGGGGCGCAGATTCAGTACTTC.